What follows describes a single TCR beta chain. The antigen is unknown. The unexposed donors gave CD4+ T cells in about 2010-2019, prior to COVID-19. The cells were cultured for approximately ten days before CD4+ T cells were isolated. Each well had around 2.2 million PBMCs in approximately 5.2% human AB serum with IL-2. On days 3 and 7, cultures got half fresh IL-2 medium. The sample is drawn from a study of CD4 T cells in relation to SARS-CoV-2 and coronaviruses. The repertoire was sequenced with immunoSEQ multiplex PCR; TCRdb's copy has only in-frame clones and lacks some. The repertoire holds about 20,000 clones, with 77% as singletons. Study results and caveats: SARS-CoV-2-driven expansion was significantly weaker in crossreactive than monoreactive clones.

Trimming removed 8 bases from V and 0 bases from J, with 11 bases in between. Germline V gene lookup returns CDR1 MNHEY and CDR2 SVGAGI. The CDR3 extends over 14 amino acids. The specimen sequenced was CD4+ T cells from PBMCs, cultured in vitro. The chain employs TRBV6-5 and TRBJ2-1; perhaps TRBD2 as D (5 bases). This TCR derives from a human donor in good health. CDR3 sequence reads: CASPRGPSYNEQFF. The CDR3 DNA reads TGTGCCAGCCCCCGAGGGCCCTCCTACAATGAGCAGTTCTTC.